This T cell receptor (beta chain) came from a study of blood T cell repertoires in COVID-19. Study as a whole: T cells, B-cell-depleted T cells, or PBMCs provided the cDNA or gDNA that served as material.

Authors' data handling: Cell counts per sample came from amplifying reference gene primers. The method was immunoSEQ multiplex PCR; TCRdb's version includes in-frame clones alone and lacks a portion of them. V, J and clone size are taken as reported in that table, and D and trimming were inferred from the DNA itself. This sample has 65,000 to 85,000 clones; 79% occur once, and the top ten carry less than 5.5%. The receptor comes from a woman of 80 years or more with active or convalescent COVID-19. The sample comprised peripheral blood.

For the CDR3, the DNA is TGTGCCAGTAGCTGGACAGGGGCGACGGCCACCGGGGAGCTGTTTTTT. This codes for CASSWTGATATGELFF. The rearrangement links TRBV19 to TRBJ2-2, with 9 bases lining up with TRBD1. J gave up 4 bases and V 6 bases, and 9 bases lay outside the gene matches. CDR3 length: 16 residues. Per germline, CDR1 LNHDA and CDR2 SQIVND (reference sequence).